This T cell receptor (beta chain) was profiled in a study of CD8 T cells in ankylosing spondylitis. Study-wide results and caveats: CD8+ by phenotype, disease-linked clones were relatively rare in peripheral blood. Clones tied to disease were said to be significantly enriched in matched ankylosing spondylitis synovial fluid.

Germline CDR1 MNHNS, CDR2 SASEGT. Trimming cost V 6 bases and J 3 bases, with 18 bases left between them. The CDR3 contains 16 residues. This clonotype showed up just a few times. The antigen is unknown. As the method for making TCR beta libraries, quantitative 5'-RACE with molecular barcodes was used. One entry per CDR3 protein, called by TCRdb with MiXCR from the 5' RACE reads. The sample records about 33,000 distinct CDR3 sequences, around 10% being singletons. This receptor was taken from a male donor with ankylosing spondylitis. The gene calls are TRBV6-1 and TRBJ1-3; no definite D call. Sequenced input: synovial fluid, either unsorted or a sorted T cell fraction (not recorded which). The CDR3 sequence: CASRLAAEGYGNTIYF. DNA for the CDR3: TGTGCCAGCAGGTTGGCAGCCGAAGGGTATGGAAACACCATATATTTT.